This T cell receptor beta chain was profiled in a study of identical twins. To note about this clonotype: Its target is unknown.

Template switching added a universal primer site, and cDNA bore unique molecular identifiers. TCRdb ran MiXCR on the 5' RACE reads and lists one entry per CDR3 protein. The sample has around 480,000 distinct CDR3 sequences; about 13% are singletons. The study, taken as a whole, reports: There was an excess of low generation probability in the out-of-frame alpha sequences that twins shared. Twins' excess sharing was less marked for out-of-frame beta sequences.

These data are also associated with another study on yellow fever vaccine responses in identical twins.

Input material: CD4+ T cells sorted from blood. The receptor was derived from a woman between 18 and 30 years old in good health.

In DNA, the CDR3 is TGTGCCAGCAGCAATCGACAGGGAAACACCGGGGAGCTGTTTTTT. This encodes CASSNRQGNTGELFF. This chain uses TRBV7-2 with TRBJ2-2, with TRBD1 matching 7 bases. The CDR3 totals 15 residues. From germline, CDR1 is SGHTA and CDR2 FQGNSA. The ends lost 5 bases at V and 2 bases at J; junction bases unmatched: 5.